The 11 T cell receptor beta chains below were found in one sample sequenced in a study of T cells in Graves' hyperthyroidism and ophthalmopathy. RNA transcripts gave rise to amplified TCR beta CDR3 regions. Researchers ran a first-round RT-PCR on the TCR CDR3 using the HTBI primer set. TCRdb itself ran the multiplex PCR reads through MiXCR, one entry per CDR3 protein. The sample contains roughly 570,000 distinct CDR3 sequences, 15% to 19% of which appear only once. Sequencing was done on a sample of blood. The receptors stem from a woman aged 25 to 39 with Graves' hyperthyroidism.

The genes are TRBV6-5 and TRBJ2-7, with 8 nucleotides matching TRBD1. Germline trimming cut 4 bases from V and 4 bases from J; bases unmatched to any gene: 6. Per the germline V gene, CDR1 is MNHEY and CDR2 is SVGAGI. This CDR3 spans 14 amino acids. The CDR3 spells CASSFQGASYEQYF. The CDR3 DNA reads as TGTGCCAGCAGTTTCCAGGGGGCATCTTACGAGCAGTACTTC.

The chain links TRBV14 to TRBJ2-5; 7 positions match TRBD1. The germline V gene encodes CDR1 SGHDN and CDR2 FVKESK. There are 14 residues in the CDR3. Trimming removed 5 bases from V and 3 bases from J; junction bases left unmatched: 6. The CDR3 DNA sequence: TGTGCCAGCAGCGTCCGGGACAGAGAAGAGACCCAGTACTTC. As protein: CASSVRDREETQYF. The variable domain in full, completed from reference TRBV14 and TRBJ2-5, reads EAGVTQFPSHSVIEKGQTVTLRCDPISGHDNLYWYRRVMGKEIKFLLHFVKESKQDESGMPNNRFLAERTGGTYSTLKVQPAELEDSGVYFCASSVRDREETQYFGPGTRLLVL.

In this sample, this clonotype turned up many times. This chain links TRBV11-3 with TRBJ1-1; D gene uncertain. Per germline, CDR1 SGHNT and CDR2 YENEEA. CDR3 size: 13 residues. Trimming cost V 5 bases and J 1 base, with 8 bases left between them. Written as DNA, the CDR3 is TGTGCCAGCAGCCAACAGCCGAACACTGAAGCTTTCTTT. Amino acid sequence: CASSQQPNTEAFF.

The rearrangement joins TRBV20-1 to TRBJ2-1; 16 nucleotides align to TRBD2. Losses at the gene ends were 6 bases for V and 11 bases for J; bases not matched to a gene: 16. Germline V gives CDR1 DFQATT, CDR2 SNEGSKA (reference sequence). The CDR3 is 17 residues long. Here the CDR3 DNA reads TGCAGTGCCACCCAGGGGACTAGCGGGAGGGCCGTAAATCAGCAGTTCTTC. Translated: CSATQGTSGRAVNQQFF.

This clonotype was observed many times. The CDR3 spells CASNSDRAYEQYF. The CDR3 nucleotides are TGTGCCAGCAACTCGGACAGAGCCTACGAGCAGTACTTC. This chain joins TRBV28 and TRBJ2-7; TRBD1 might be the D (6 bases). The CDR3 loop spans 13 amino acids. Germline values: CDR1 MDHEN, CDR2 SYDVKM. Trimming stripped 7 bases from V and 2 bases from J, with 12 bases between.

This clonotype has at least ten counts. V is TRBV18 and J is TRBJ2-7, with a tentative D call TRBD2 (5 bases). This CDR3 region has 14 residues. V lost 3 bases and J 4 bases, leaving 13 bases between the germline ends. CDR1 and CDR2 from the germline V gene are KGHSH and LQKENI. CDR3 sequence: CASSPSRDAYEQYF. In DNA, the CDR3 is TGTGCCAGCTCACCGAGTCGGGATGCGTACGAGCAGTACTTC.

This clonotype was counted many times. Because the CDR3's place on the DNA is in doubt, the DNA is left out and the CDR3 is given as listed by TCRdb. This rearrangement joins TRBV7-2 to TRBJ2-2; TRBD1, the table's D call, was not compared with the DNA. The CDR3 numbers 16 amino acids, ends counted. Germline CDR1 reads SGHTA; CDR2 reads FQGNSA. The CDR3 loop is CASSLERDRVPGSCFF.

This chain uses TRBV7-2 with TRBJ2-2; no clear D. From germline, CDR1 is SGHTA and CDR2 FQGNSA. This CDR3 spans 19 amino acids. The V end was cut by 4 bases, the J end by 0 bases, with 21 bases between. CDR3 nucleotide sequence: TGTGCCAGCAGCTCCTCTGTGGTGGGCGCTATTACGAACACCGGGGAGCTGTTTTTT. Its translation is CASSSSVVGAITNTGELFF. Variable domain in full (rest from reference TRBV7-2 and TRBJ2-2): GAGVSQSPSNKVTEKGKDVELRCDPISGHTALYWYRQSLGQGLEFLIYFQGNSAPDKSGLPSDRFSAERTGGSVSTLTIQRTQQEDSAVYLCASSSSVVGAITNTGELFFGEGSRLTVL.

The rearrangement links TRBV10-1 to TRBJ2-1; no reliable D call. Trimming took 5 bases from V and 0 from J, leaving 14 bases between them. This CDR3 comprises 16 residues. Germline V gene sequence: CDR1 WNHNN, CDR2 SYGVQD (reference sequence). In DNA, the CDR3 is TGCGCCAGCAGTAATCACCCGAAGAGCTCCTACAATGAGCAGTTCTTC. It encodes CASSNHPKSSYNEQFF.

This chain uses TRBV7-6 with TRBJ2-1, with 7 bases that match TRBD2. There are 16 residues in the CDR3. The germline gives CDR1 SGHVS, CDR2 FNYEAQ. Trimming removed 5 bases from V and 10 bases from J; junction bases left unmatched: 17. CDR3 DNA sequence: TGTGCCAGCAGCGAGGGACTACCCAATATTGGAAAGGAGCAGTTCTTC. Protein sequence: CASSEGLPNIGKEQFF.

This clonotype has at least ten counts. V usage is TRBV12-3 or TRBV12-4 and J usage is TRBJ2-2; D is ambiguous. Trimming pared 6 bases from V and 1 base from J, leaving 6 bases between. This CDR3 is built from 13 residues. The CDR3 coding sequence is TGTGCCAGCAGGGGATTGAACACCGGGGAGCTGTTTTTT. It specifies CASRGLNTGELFF.